This TCR beta chain was retrieved from a study of regulatory T cells in long-lasting Graves disease. CDR3 length: 14 residues. V dropped 5 bases and J dropped 7; count of bases not matched to a gene: 9. In germline, CDR1 is DFQATT, CDR2 SNEGSKA (reference sequence). The sample's time point: newly diagnosed GD, antithyroid drugs for less than 3 months. Extracted RNA from PBMCs served as the source of the TCR library. The authors built TCR beta libraries using iRepertoire HTBI primers and Arm-PCR of CDR3 regions. From the multiplex PCR reads, TCRdb called clonotypes with MiXCR, one entry per CDR3 protein. The top ten hold around 13% of the sample, which has 580,000 or so distinct CDR3 sequences, around 16% seen once. Another study also made use of these data, one on T cells in Graves' hyperthyroidism and ophthalmopathy.

The chain has TRBV20-1 and TRBJ2-1; 9 nucleotides match TRBD1. The material was peripheral blood mononuclear cells (PBMCs), obtained at new diagnosis, from a patient treated with antithyroid drugs. This receptor was obtained from a man between 18 and 29 years old with Graves disease. The CDR3 loop reads CSAFSPGQGNEQFF. The CDR3, as DNA: TGCAGTGCTTTTAGTCCGGGACAGGGAAATGAGCAGTTCTTC.